Presented here are 5 T cell receptor beta chains from one specimen sequenced in a study of cytomegalovirus exposure and HLA in healthy donors. Amplification used 60 Vbeta primers and 13 Jbeta primers. Some clones are missing from TCRdb's copy, which holds only in-frame ones; the method was immunoSEQ multiplex PCR. The sample consists of 80,000 or so clones, under 80% of them appearing once. Sequenced input: PBMCs. The receptors were sampled from a man aged 60-69 years in good health and CMV-seropositive.

About this clone: An end of the junction does not agree with germline; a read error may underlie this. The chain recombines TRBV5-1 with TRBJ1-5, with D perhaps matching TRBD1 (5 bases). Germline assignment: CDR1 SGHRS and CDR2 YFSETQ. The CDR3 loop spans 14 amino acids. CDR3 bases: TGTGCCAGCAGTAAGGGGCGAGGCAATCAGCCCCAGCATTTT. Protein: CASSKGRGNQPQHF.

Only one count was recorded for this clone. V usage is TRBV7-9 and J usage is TRBJ1-3; TRBD1 might be the D (5 bases). Germline values: CDR1 SEHNR, CDR2 FQNEAQ (reference sequence). The V gene lost 8 bases and the J gene lost 4 bases, with 24 bases spanning the gap. This CDR3 contains 17 residues. The CDR3 DNA reads TGTGCCAGCCTCCGGAGGGGTCCAGACGGGACCGGAAACACCATATATTTT. It is translated as CASLRRGPDGTGNTIYF. The variable domain in full, with the rest retrieved from reference TRBV7-9 and TRBJ1-3, is DTGVSQNPRHKITKRGQNVTFRCDPISEHNRLYWYRQTLGQGPEFLTYFQNEAQLEKSRLLSDRFSAERPKGSFSTLEIQRTEQGDSAMYLCASLRRGPDGTGNTIYFGEGSWLTVV.

The chain carries TRBV9 and TRBJ1-5, with D possibly being TRBD1 (5 bases). The CDR3 totals 14 residues. V was clipped by 3 bases and J by 0 bases, with 7 bases between them. The germline V gene has CDR1 SGDLS and CDR2 YYNGEE. CDR3 coding DNA: TGTGCCAGCAGCGCGACAGATAGCAATCAGCCCCAGCATTTT. The encoded protein is CASSATDSNQPQHF.

The CDR3 loop is CASSLVFNGEYTEAFF. CDR3 in DNA: TGTGCCAGCAGCTTGGTTTTTAACGGGGAGTACACTGAAGCTTTCTTT. This chain links TRBV5-5 with TRBJ1-1, with D unclear. Germline assignment: CDR1 SGHKS and CDR2 YYEKEE (reference sequence). This CDR3 is 16 amino acids long. The V and J ends lost 0 bases and 3 bases respectively, with 15 bases between them.

The V and J genes are TRBV2 and TRBJ2-7; TRBD2 is a possible D gene (6 bases). CDR3 length: 13 amino acids. V lost 6 bases and J lost 7, with 16 bases in between. From germline, CDR1 is SNHLY and CDR2 FYNNEI. DNA for the CDR3: TGTGCCAGCAGCGCGGGGAGGATGGAGGAGCAGTACTTC. Its protein is CASSAGRMEEQYF. The full variable domain, its missing parts supplied by reference TRBV2 and TRBJ2-7, is EPEVTQTPSHQVTQMGQEVILRCVPISNHLYFYWYRQILGQKVEFLVSFYNNEISEKSEIFDDQFSVERPDGSNFTLKIRSTKLEDSAMYFCASSAGRMEEQYFGPGTRLTVT.